The source of this T cell receptor beta chain is a study of cytomegalovirus exposure and HLA in healthy donors. V lost 4 bases and J lost 8, with 8 bases in between. Germline lookup yields CDR1 DFQATT and CDR2 SNEGSKA (reference sequence). The CDR3 runs 10 residues. This clone appeared a few times. PCR amplification relied on 60 Vbeta primers (plus 13 Jbeta primers). This table comes from immunoSEQ multiplex PCR, and its TCRdb copy is limited to in-frame clones, with some not included. The data show roughly 120,000 clones, about 73% seen once. The sample taken for sequencing was PBMCs. This TCR came from a middle-aged woman in good health and CMV-seropositive. This chain joins TRBV20-1 and TRBJ1-2; D not resolved. The CDR3 reads CSAKGSGYTF. CDR3 nucleotides: TGCAGTGCTAAAGGGAGCGGCTACACCTTC.